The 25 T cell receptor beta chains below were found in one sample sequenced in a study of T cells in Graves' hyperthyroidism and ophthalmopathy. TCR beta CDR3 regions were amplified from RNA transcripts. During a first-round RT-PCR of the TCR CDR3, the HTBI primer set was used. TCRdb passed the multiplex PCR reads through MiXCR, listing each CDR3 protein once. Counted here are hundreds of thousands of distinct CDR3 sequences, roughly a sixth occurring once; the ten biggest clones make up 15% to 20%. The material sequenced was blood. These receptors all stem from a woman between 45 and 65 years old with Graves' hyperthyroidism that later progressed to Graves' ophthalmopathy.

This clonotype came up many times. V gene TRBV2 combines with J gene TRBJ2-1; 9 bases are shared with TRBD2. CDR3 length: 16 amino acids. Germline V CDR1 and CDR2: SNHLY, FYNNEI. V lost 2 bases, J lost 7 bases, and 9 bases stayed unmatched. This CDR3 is CASSEFRAGGRNEQFF. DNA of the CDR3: TGTGCCAGCAGTGAATTTCGGGCGGGGGGGAGGAATGAGCAGTTCTTC.

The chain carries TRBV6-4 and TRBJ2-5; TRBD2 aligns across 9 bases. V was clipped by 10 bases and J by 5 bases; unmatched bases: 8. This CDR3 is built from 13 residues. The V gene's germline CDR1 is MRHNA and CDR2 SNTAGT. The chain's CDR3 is CATGAGGGETQYF. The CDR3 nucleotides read TGTGCCACCGGGGCGGGGGGGGGTGAGACCCAGTACTTC.

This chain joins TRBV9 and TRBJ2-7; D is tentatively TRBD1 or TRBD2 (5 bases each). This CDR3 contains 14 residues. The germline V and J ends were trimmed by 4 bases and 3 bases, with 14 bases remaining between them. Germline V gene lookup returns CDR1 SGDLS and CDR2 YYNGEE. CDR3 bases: TGTGCCAGCAGCCCCGTAGGGGACGGCTACGAGCAGTACTTC. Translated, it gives CASSPVGDGYEQYF. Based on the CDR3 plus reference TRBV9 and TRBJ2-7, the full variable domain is DSGVTQTPKHLITATGQRVTLRCSPRSGDLSVYWYQQSLDQGLQFLIQYYNGEERAKGNILERFSAQQFPDLHSELNLSSLELGDSALYFCASSPVGDGYEQYFGPGTRLTVT.

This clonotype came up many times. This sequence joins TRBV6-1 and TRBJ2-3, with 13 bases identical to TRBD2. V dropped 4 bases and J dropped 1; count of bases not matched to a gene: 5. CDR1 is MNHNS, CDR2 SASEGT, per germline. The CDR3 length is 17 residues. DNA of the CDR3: TGTGCCAGCAGTGTTCTAGGGACTAGCGGGGGCACAGATACGCAGTATTTT. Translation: CASSVLGTSGGTDTQYF.

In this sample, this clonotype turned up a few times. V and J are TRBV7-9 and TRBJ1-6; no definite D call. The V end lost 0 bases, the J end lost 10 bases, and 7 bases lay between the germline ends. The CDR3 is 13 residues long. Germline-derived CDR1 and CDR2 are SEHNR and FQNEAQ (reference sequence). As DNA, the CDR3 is TGTGCCAGCAGCTTAGCAGGGATATCACCCCTCCACTTT. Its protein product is CASSLAGISPLHF.

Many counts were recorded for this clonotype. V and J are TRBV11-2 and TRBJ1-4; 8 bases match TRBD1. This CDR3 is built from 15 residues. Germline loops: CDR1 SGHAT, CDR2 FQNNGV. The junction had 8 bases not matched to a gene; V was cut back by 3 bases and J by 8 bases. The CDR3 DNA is TGTGCCAGCAGCTTGGTCGGACAGGGAGGGGAAAAACTGTTTTTT. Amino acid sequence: CASSLVGQGGEKLFF.

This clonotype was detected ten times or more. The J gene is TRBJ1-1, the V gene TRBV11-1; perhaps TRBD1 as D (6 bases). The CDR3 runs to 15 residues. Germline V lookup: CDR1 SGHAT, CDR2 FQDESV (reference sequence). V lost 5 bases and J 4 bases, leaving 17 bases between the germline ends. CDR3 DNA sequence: TGTGCCAGCAGCATGATTGCAGGGGTGGGCACTGAAGCTTTCTTT. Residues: CASSMIAGVGTEAFF.

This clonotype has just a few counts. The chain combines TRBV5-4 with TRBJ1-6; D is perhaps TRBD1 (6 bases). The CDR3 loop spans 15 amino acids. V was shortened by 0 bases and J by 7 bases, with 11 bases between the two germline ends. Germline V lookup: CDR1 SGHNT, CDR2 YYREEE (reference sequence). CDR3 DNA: TGTGCCAGCAGCTTGGCAGGGGTTGGAAATTCACCCCTCCACTTT. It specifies CASSLAGVGNSPLHF.

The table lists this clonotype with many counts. CDR3 nucleotide sequence: TGCAGTGCTAGAGATGGACAGATTAGCAATCAGCCCCAGCATTTT. Protein sequence: CSARDGQISNQPQHF. The rearrangement joins TRBV20-1 to TRBJ1-5; tentatively, D is TRBD1 (6 bases). V lost 0 bases and J 0 bases, leaving 9 bases between the germline ends. Germline V lookup: CDR1 DFQATT, CDR2 SNEGSKA (reference sequence). The CDR3 spans 15 residues.

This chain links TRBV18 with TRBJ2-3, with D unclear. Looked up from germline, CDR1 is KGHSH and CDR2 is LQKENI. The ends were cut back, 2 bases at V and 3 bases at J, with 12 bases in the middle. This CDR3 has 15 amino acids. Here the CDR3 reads CASSPSPAVTDTQYF. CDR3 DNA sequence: TGTGCCAGCTCACCATCCCCGGCTGTAACAGATACGCAGTATTTT.

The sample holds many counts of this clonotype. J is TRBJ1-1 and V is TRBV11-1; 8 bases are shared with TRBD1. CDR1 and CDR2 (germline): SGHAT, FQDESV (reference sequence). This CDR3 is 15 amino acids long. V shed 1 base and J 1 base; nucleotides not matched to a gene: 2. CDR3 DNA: TGTGCCAGCAGCTTAGACGGACAGGGGAACACTGAAGCTTTCTTT. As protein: CASSLDGQGNTEAFF. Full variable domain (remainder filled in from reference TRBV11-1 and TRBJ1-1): EAEVAQSPRYKITEKSQAVAFWCDPISGHATLYWYRQILGQGPELLVQFQDESVVDDSQLPKDRFSAERLKGVDSTLKIQPAELGDSAMYLCASSLDGQGNTEAFFGQGTRLTVV.

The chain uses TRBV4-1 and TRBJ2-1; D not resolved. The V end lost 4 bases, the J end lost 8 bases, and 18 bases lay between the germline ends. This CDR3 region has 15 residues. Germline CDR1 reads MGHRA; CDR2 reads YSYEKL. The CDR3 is CASSRELEGYDEQFF. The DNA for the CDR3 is TGCGCCAGCAGCCGAGAACTGGAAGGATACGATGAGCAGTTCTTC.

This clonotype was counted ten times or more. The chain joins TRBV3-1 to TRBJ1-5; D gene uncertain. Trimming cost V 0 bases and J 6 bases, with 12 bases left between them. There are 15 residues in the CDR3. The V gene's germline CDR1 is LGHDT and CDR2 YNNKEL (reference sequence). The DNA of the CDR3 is TGTGCCAGCAGCCAAGATTCAACCGGGGTTCAGCCCCAGCATTTT. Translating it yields CASSQDSTGVQPQHF.

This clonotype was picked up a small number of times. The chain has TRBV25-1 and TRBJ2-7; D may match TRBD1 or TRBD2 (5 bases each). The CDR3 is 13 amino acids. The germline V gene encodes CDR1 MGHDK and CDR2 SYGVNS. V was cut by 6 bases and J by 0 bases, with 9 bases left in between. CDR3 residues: CASRWDDSYEQYF. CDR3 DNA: TGTGCCAGCAGATGGGACGACTCCTACGAGCAGTACTTC.

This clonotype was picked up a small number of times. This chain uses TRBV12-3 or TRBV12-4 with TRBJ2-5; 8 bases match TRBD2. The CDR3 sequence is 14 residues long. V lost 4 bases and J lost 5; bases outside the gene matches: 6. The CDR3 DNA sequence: TGTGCCAGCAGTTCTCGGGGGGGTGTGGAGACCCAGTACTTC. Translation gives CASSSRGGVETQYF.

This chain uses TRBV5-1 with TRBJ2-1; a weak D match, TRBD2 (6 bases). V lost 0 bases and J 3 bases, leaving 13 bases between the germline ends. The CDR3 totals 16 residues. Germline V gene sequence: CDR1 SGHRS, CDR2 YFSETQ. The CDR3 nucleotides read TGCGCCAGCAGCTTGGACCGGGACGGGGGCTACAATGAGCAGTTCTTC. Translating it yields CASSLDRDGGYNEQFF. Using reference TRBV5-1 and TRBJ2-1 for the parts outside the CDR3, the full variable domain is KAGVTQTPRYLIKTRGQQVTLSCSPISGHRSVSWYQQTPGQGLQFLFEYFSETQRNKGNFPGRFSGRQFSNSRSEMNVSTLELGDSALYLCASSLDRDGGYNEQFFGPGTRLTVL.

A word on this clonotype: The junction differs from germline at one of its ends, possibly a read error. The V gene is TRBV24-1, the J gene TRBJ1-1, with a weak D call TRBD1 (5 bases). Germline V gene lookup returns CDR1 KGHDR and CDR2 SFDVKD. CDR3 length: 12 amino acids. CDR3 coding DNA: TGTGCCACCAGTGAGTCGACAGATCCGCTGATCTTT. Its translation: CATSESTDPLIF.

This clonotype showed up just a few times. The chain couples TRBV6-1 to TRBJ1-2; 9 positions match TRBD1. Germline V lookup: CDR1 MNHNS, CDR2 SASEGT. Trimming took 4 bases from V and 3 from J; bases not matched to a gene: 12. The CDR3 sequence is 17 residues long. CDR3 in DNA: TGTGCCAGCAGTGGAGCCCTGTCCCGGGACAGGGACTATGGCTACACCTTC. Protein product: CASSGALSRDRDYGYTF.

CDR3 protein: CSADVGTDTQYF. The CDR3 DNA sequence: TGCAGTGCAGATGTAGGGACTGATACGCAGTATTTT. This chain joins TRBV20-1 and TRBJ2-3; possibly TRBD2 for D (6 bases). The V end was cut by 6 bases, the J end by 6 bases, with 13 bases between. In germline, CDR1 is DFQATT, CDR2 SNEGSKA (reference sequence). This CDR3 is 12 amino acids long.

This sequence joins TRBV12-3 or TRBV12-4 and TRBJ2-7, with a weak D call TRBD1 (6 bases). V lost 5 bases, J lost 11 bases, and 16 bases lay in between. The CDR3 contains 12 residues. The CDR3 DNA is TGTGCCAGCAGTGAAGGAGGCAGGGGAGAGTACTTC. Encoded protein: CASSEGGRGEYF.

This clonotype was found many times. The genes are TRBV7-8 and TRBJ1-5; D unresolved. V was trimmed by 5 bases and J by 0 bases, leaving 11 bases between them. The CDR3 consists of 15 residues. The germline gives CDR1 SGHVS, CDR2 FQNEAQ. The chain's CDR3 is CASSQGRNSNQPQHF. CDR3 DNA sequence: TGTGCCAGCAGCCAAGGACGGAATAGCAATCAGCCCCAGCATTTT.

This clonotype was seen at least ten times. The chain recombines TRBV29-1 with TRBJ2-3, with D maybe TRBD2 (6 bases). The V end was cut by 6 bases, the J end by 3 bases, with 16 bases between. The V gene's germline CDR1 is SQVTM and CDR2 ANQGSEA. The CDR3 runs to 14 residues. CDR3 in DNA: TGCAGCGTGGGGCGGGGATGGCGGACAGATACGCAGTATTTT. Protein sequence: CSVGRGWRTDTQYF.

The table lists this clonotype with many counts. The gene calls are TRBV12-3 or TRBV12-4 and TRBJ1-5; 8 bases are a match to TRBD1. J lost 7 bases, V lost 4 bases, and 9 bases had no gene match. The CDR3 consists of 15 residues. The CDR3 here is CASSSAGQGAQPQHF. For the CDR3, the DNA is TGTGCCAGCAGTTCCGCCGGACAGGGTGCGCAGCCCCAGCATTTT.

The CDR3 DNA reads as TGTGCCAGCAGGTGGCGGGGAGATTACAATGAGCAGTTCTTC. It specifies CASRWRGDYNEQFF. The chain employs TRBV6-1 and TRBJ2-1; D perhaps matches TRBD2 (6 bases). Trimming pared 6 bases from V and 4 bases from J, leaving 13 bases between. CDR1 MNHNS and CDR2 SASEGT come from the germline V gene. CDR3 length equals 14 residues.

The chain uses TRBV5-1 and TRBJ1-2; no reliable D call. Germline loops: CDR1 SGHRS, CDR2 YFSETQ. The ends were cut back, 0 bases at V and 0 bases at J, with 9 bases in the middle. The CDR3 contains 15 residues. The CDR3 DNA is TGCGCCAGCAGCTTGGAAACGGACGCTAACTATGGCTACACCTTC. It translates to CASSLETDANYGYTF.